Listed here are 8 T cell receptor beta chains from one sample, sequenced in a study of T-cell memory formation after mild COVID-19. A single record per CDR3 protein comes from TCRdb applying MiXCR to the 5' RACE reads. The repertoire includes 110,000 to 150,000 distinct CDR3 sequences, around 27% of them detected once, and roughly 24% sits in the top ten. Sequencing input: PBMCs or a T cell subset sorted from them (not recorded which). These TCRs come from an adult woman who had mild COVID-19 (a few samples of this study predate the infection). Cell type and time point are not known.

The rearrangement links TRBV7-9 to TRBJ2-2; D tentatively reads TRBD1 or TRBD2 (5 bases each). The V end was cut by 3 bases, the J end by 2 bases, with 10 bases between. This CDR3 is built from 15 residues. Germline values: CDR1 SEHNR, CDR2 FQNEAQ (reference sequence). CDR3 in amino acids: CASSLGPVNTGELFF. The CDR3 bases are TGTGCCAGCAGCTTGGGACCCGTTAACACCGGGGAGCTGTTTTTT.

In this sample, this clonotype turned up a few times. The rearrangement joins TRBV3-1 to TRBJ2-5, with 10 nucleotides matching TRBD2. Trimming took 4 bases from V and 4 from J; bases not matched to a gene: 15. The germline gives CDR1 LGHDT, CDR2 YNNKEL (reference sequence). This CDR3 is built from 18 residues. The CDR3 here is CASSPQGTSGIWRETQYF. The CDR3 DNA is TGTGCCAGCAGCCCGCAGGGTACTAGCGGGATTTGGCGAGAGACCCAGTACTTC.

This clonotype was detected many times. In DNA form, the CDR3 reads TGTGCCAGCAGCGTGGGTCACTACAATGAGCAGTTCTTC. Protein product: CASSVGHYNEQFF. The chain uses TRBV9 and TRBJ2-1, with unresolved D. The CDR3 extends over 13 amino acids. Trimming pared 2 bases from V and 3 bases from J, leaving 6 bases between. The V gene's germline CDR1 is SGDLS and CDR2 YYNGEE.

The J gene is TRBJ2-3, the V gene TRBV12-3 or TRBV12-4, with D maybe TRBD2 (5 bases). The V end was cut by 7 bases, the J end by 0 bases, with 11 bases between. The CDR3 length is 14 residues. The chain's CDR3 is CASTNRGSTDTQYF. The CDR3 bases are TGTGCCAGCACCAACCGAGGGAGCACAGATACGCAGTATTTT.

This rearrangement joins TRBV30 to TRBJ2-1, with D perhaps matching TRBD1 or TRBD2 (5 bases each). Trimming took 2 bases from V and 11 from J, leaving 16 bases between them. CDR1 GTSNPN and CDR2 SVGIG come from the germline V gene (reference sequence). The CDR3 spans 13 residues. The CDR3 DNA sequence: TGTGCCTGGAGTCCGGGACCGATCGCCCAGCAGTTCTTC. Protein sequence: CAWSPGPIAQQFF.

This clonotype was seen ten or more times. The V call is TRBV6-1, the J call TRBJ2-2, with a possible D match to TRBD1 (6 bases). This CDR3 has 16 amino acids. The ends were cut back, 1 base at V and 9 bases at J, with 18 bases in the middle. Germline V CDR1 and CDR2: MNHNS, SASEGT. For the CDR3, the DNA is TGTGCCAGCAGTGAAGATTTGGGACACCCCGACCGGGAGCTGTTTTTT. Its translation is CASSEDLGHPDRELFF.

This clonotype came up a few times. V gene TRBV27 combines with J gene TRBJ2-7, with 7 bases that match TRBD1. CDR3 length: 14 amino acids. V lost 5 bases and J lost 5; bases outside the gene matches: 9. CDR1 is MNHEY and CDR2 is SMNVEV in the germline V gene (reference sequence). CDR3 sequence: CASSPIDRDHEQYF. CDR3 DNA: TGTGCCAGCAGTCCCATAGACAGGGACCACGAGCAGTACTTC.

The CDR3 loop is CASNDDRALRTGELFF. The CDR3 nucleotides read TGTGCCAGCAACGACGACCGGGCCCTTCGCACCGGGGAGCTGTTTTTT. The V call is TRBV11-3, the J call TRBJ2-2; no clear D. Germline loops: CDR1 SGHNT, CDR2 YENEEA. The CDR3 covers 16 residues. V was pared by 7 bases and J by 4 bases, with 19 bases between. Together with reference TRBV11-3 and TRBJ2-2, the CDR3 gives the full variable domain: EAGVVQSPRYKIIEKKQPVAFWCNPISGHNTLYWYLQNLGQGPELLIRYENEEAVDDSQLPKDRFSAERLKGVDSTLKIQPAELGDSAVYLCASNDDRALRTGELFFGEGSRLTVL.